Listed here are 24 T cell receptor beta chains from one sample, sequenced in a study of OX40 agonist ivuxolimab in advanced cancers. Produced via immunoSEQ multiplex PCR; TCRdb's table is partial and in-frame only. Seen here are around 73,000 clones, 90% observed once, and the top ten hold roughly 0.56%. The sample consisted of CD4+ or CD8+ T cells sorted from blood, taken in a trial of the OX40 agonist ivuxolimab. These receptors were obtained from an adult with an advanced solid tumor such as melanoma, head and neck, liver or kidney cancer.

This clone was found once. The gene calls are TRBV7-3 and TRBJ2-1; 15 bases agree with TRBD2. V lost 1 base and J lost 3; bases outside the gene matches: 10. CDR1 is SGHTA and CDR2 is FQGTGA in the germline V gene. This CDR3 is 20 amino acids long. CDR3 sequence: CASSLMAGTSGRSIYNEQFF. For the CDR3, the DNA is TGTGCCAGCAGCTTAATGGCAGGGACTAGCGGGAGGTCTATCTACAATGAGCAGTTCTTC.

The rearrangement links TRBV2 to TRBJ1-4; D is unclear. The CDR3 is 15 amino acids. V lost 1 base, J lost 0 bases, and 6 bases lay in between. From germline, CDR1 is SNHLY and CDR2 FYNNEI. CDR3 DNA: TGTGCCAGCAGTGAAGGTCTTGCAACTAATGAAAAACTGTTTTTT. Translation: CASSEGLATNEKLFF.

This clone was counted a single time. This chain uses TRBV6-6 with TRBJ2-1; 9 bases align to TRBD2. The germline CDR1 and CDR2 sequences are MNHNY and SVGAGI (reference sequence). The CDR3 extends over 16 amino acids. Unmatched junction bases numbered 7, after V lost 2 bases and J lost 5 bases. CDR3: CASSYGATSGNNEQFF. The CDR3 DNA sequence: TGTGCCAGCAGTTACGGTGCGACTAGCGGCAACAATGAGCAGTTCTTC.

The J gene is TRBJ2-7, the V gene TRBV11-1, with 7 bases fitting TRBD2. Trimming removed 1 base from V and 8 bases from J; junction bases left unmatched: 11. The length of the CDR3 is 15 residues. Germline lookup yields CDR1 SGHAT and CDR2 FQDESV (reference sequence). The CDR3 loop reads CASSLDLAGVVKQYF. CDR3 DNA sequence: TGTGCCAGCAGCTTAGACCTTGCGGGAGTAGTCAAGCAGTACTTC.

This sequence joins TRBV15 and TRBJ2-7; D remains ambiguous. The V end was cut by 1 base, the J end by 6 bases, with 10 bases between. Germline assignment: CDR1 LNHNV and CDR2 YYDKDF (reference sequence). This CDR3 contains 13 residues. The CDR3 DNA is TGTGCCACCAGCAGAGGGTTAGGGTTCGAGCAGTACTTC. Encoded protein: CATSRGLGFEQYF.

CDR3 nucleotides: TGCGCCAGCAGAAAACGATCGGGGTCCACTGAAGCTTTCTTT. Amino acid sequence: CASRKRSGSTEAFF. V usage is TRBV5-1 and J usage is TRBJ1-1, with unresolved D. Germline loops: CDR1 SGHRS, CDR2 YFSETQ. The CDR3 totals 14 residues. Trimming left V 5 bases short and J 4 bases short, with 15 bases between.

The chain joins TRBV11-3 to TRBJ2-1, with 16 nucleotides matching TRBD2. V gave up 4 bases and J gave up 13 bases; unmatched junction bases: 7. The length of the CDR3 is 15 residues. Per the germline V gene, CDR1 is SGHNT and CDR2 is YENEEA. The CDR3 region is CASSSPGLAGGEQFF. CDR3 sequence (DNA): TGTGCCAGCAGCTCCCCGGGACTAGCGGGAGGGGAACAGTTCTTC.

The chain carries TRBV7-2 and TRBJ2-7; 9 bases are a match to TRBD2. The CDR3 spans 14 residues. The germline CDR1 and CDR2 sequences are SGHTA and FQGNSA. V gave up 4 bases and J gave up 1 base; unmatched junction bases: 2. Written as DNA, the CDR3 is TGTGCCAGCAGCTCGACTAGCGGTTCCTACGAGCAGTACTTC. It encodes CASSSTSGSYEQYF.

The genes are TRBV23-1 and TRBJ2-7; 11 bases align to TRBD1. TRBV23-1 is placed among ORFs of uncertain function. J gave up 9 bases and V 6 bases, and 1 base lay outside the gene matches. This CDR3 is 11 amino acids long. This CDR3 is CASSGTGGQYF. CDR3 sequence (DNA): TGCGCCAGCAGCGGGACAGGGGGGCAGTACTTC.

V is TRBV2 and J is TRBJ2-1; tentative D call: TRBD2 (5 bases). The CDR3 runs to 12 residues. From germline, CDR1 is SNHLY and CDR2 FYNNEI. The V gene lost 4 bases and the J gene lost 6 bases, with 7 bases spanning the gap. CDR3 region: CASSAGSNEQFF. The CDR3 DNA reads as TGTGCCAGCAGTGCTGGGAGCAATGAGCAGTTCTTC.

The V call is TRBV11-2, the J call TRBJ2-3, with 7 bases aligning to TRBD1. This CDR3 contains 16 residues. Germline V gives CDR1 SGHAT, CDR2 FQNNGV. The J segment lost 2 bases and the V segment lost 4 bases, leaving 9 bases of the junction unmatched. The CDR3 sequence: CASSSYRDRPTDTQYF. For the CDR3, the DNA is TGTGCCAGCAGCTCCTACCGGGACAGACCCACAGATACGCAGTATTTT.

V usage is TRBV30 and J usage is TRBJ2-7, with 7 bases aligning to TRBD1. Germline values: CDR1 GTSNPN, CDR2 SVGIG (reference sequence). This CDR3 has 13 residues. The V segment lost 4 bases and the J segment 5 bases; nucleotides outside the gene matches: 8. Written as DNA, the CDR3 is TGTGCCTGGATACCACAGGGGATGGACGAGCAGTACTTC. Translation gives CAWIPQGMDEQYF.

The table lists this clone with a count of one. The rearrangement uses TRBV7-9 and TRBJ2-3; D is undetermined. Trimming stripped 5 bases from V and 6 bases from J, with 12 bases between. The CDR3 is 13 residues long. The germline V gene encodes CDR1 SEHNR and CDR2 FQNEAQ (reference sequence). The CDR3 sequence: CASSTDHADTQYF. As DNA, the CDR3 is TGTGCCAGCAGCACGGATCACGCGGATACGCAGTATTTT.

The chain is built from TRBV5-4 and TRBJ2-7; TRBD1 might be the D (5 bases). V lost 4 bases and J lost 3, with 11 bases in between. The germline V gene encodes CDR1 SGHNT and CDR2 YYREEE (reference sequence). The CDR3 covers 13 residues. CDR3 DNA sequence: TGTGCCAGCAGCCCCTCCGACAGCTACGAGCAGTACTTC. Protein sequence: CASSPSDSYEQYF.

This chain uses TRBV5-1 with TRBJ2-7, with D possibly matching TRBD2 (5 bases). This CDR3 spans 16 amino acids. Germline assignment: CDR1 SGHRS and CDR2 YFSETQ. The ends were cut back, 0 bases at V and 0 bases at J, with 13 bases in the middle. In nucleotides, the CDR3 is TGCGCCAGCAGCTTGGGAGCGGCAGGCAGCTCCTACGAGCAGTACTTC. It translates to CASSLGAAGSSYEQYF.

The rearrangement links TRBV15 to TRBJ2-3; D remains unclear. Germline V gives CDR1 LNHNV, CDR2 YYDKDF (reference sequence). This CDR3 comprises 14 residues. V was clipped by 3 bases and J by 2 bases, with 9 bases between them. The CDR3 DNA sequence: TGTGCCACCAGCAGCCTAGTCCCCACAGATACGCAGTATTTT. It is translated as CATSSLVPTDTQYF.

The rearrangement links TRBV13 to TRBJ2-7, with TRBD2 matching over 13 bases. This CDR3 is 15 amino acids long. V lost 5 bases to trimming and J lost 10 bases; unmatched junction nucleotides: 11. CDR1 is PRHDT and CDR2 is FYEKMQ in the germline V gene (reference sequence). CDR3 loop: CASSEYTSGRAFQYF. The CDR3 bases are TGTGCCAGCAGCGAATACACTAGCGGGAGGGCCTTCCAGTACTTC. Full variable domain (remainder filled in from reference TRBV13 and TRBJ2-7): AAGVIQSPRHLIKEKRETATLKCYPIPRHDTVYWYQQGPGQDPQFLISFYEKMQSDKGSIPDRFSAQQFSDYHSELNMSSLELGDSALYFCASSEYTSGRAFQYFGPGTRLTVT.

This clone was counted a few times. This sequence joins TRBV4-2 and TRBJ1-2; D is possibly TRBD1 (6 bases). Trimming shortened V by 5 bases and J by 4 bases, and 11 bases separated the two germline ends. Germline CDR1 is LGHNA and CDR2 is YNFKEQ. CDR3 length: 13 residues. CDR3 region: CASSTWDTYGYTF. CDR3 sequence (DNA): TGTGCCAGCAGCACCTGGGACACCTATGGCTACACCTTC.

The chain has TRBV5-8 and TRBJ1-4; the match to TRBD1 covers 8 bases. Trimming removed 4 bases from V and 4 bases from J; junction bases left unmatched: 9. The V gene's germline CDR1 is SGHTS and CDR2 YDEGEE. The CDR3 loop spans 16 amino acids. The CDR3 nucleotides read TGTGCCAGCAGCCCCGGACAGGGTGTCTTTAATGAAAAACTGTTTTTT. Amino acids: CASSPGQGVFNEKLFF.

V and J are TRBV6-6 and TRBJ2-1; 13 bases are shared with TRBD2. CDR3 size: 15 residues. The germline CDR1 and CDR2 sequences are MNHNY and SVGAGI (reference sequence). Germline trimming cut 7 bases from V and 7 bases from J; bases unmatched to any gene: 7. DNA of the CDR3: TGTGCCAGCACCAAAGGGGGACTAGCGGGGAATGAGCAGTTCTTC. Protein: CASTKGGLAGNEQFF.

The rearrangement uses TRBV10-3 and TRBJ2-1; 7 nucleotides agree with TRBD2. The germline gives CDR1 ENHRY, CDR2 SYGVKD. The ends lost 0 bases at V and 4 bases at J; junction bases unmatched: 3. This CDR3 is 15 amino acids long. The CDR3 loop reads CAISESEAGYNEQFF. For the CDR3, the DNA is TGTGCCATCAGTGAGTCTGAAGCGGGGTACAATGAGCAGTTCTTC.

The genes are TRBV30 and TRBJ1-1; D gene ambiguous. The CDR3 length is 13 residues. V gave up 3 bases and J gave up 0 bases, with 8 bases separating them. The V gene's germline CDR1 is GTSNPN and CDR2 SVGIG (reference sequence). CDR3 protein: CAWRRLMNTEAFF. The CDR3 region has the DNA TGTGCCTGGAGACGACTGATGAACACTGAAGCTTTCTTT.

CDR3 loop: CASSLRTVGAEQYF. The CDR3 DNA follows: TGCGCCAGCAGCTTGAGAACCGTCGGGGCCGAGCAGTACTTC. The V gene is TRBV5-1, the J gene TRBJ2-7; TRBD1 or TRBD2 may be the D gene (5 bases each). Per the germline V gene, CDR1 is SGHRS and CDR2 is YFSETQ. V was clipped by 1 base and J by 6 bases, with 14 bases between them. The CDR3 has 14 residues.

J is TRBJ1-5 and V is TRBV6-1; D is unclear. Germline V gives CDR1 MNHNS, CDR2 SASEGT. CDR3 length: 13 amino acids. V was pared by 10 bases and J by 5 bases, with 15 bases between. CDR3 coding DNA: TGTGCCACCCTTGGAGACGGGGATCAGCCCCAGCATTTT. This sequence encodes CATLGDGDQPQHF.